One and the same sample provided the 29 T cell receptor beta chains below, sequenced in a study of shared clonotypes between healthy human individuals. Generated by immunoSEQ multiplex PCR, the TCRdb table keeps only in-frame clones and is missing some. Among roughly 760,000 clones listed, around 67% were seen once. The sample comprised memory CD4+ T cells sorted from blood. Described subset: CD45RA-negative fraction. The source is a woman aged 25 to 45 in good health.

The chain couples TRBV4-2 to TRBJ1-1; the D is unclear. This CDR3 has 14 residues. Germline loops: CDR1 LGHNA, CDR2 YNFKEQ. The germline V and J ends were trimmed by 0 bases and 0 bases, with 5 bases remaining between them. CDR3 sequence: CASSQDSLNTEAFF. As DNA, the CDR3 is TGTGCCAGCAGCCAAGACAGCTTGAACACTGAAGCTTTCTTT.

This chain links TRBV5-1 with TRBJ2-7; no firm D call. V was shortened by 5 bases and J by 0 bases, with 18 bases between the two germline ends. This CDR3 comprises 16 residues. Germline V gene sequence: CDR1 SGHRS, CDR2 YFSETQ. The CDR3 sequence is CASRGNPTESSYEQYF. CDR3 DNA sequence: TGCGCCAGCAGGGGAAACCCTACAGAAAGCTCCTACGAGCAGTACTTC.

With respect to this clone: The sample holds other DNA sequences that translate to the same CDR3. V gene TRBV2 combines with J gene TRBJ1-5; perhaps TRBD1 as D (6 bases). Germline loops: CDR1 SNHLY, CDR2 FYNNEI. This CDR3 contains 14 residues. Trimming took 4 bases from V and 2 from J, leaving 9 bases between them. The CDR3 region has the DNA TGTGCCAGCAGTGTAAACAGGGGCAATCAGCCCCAGCATTTT. This codes for CASSVNRGNQPQHF.

This clone has a handful of counts. The chain employs TRBV30 and TRBJ1-4, with a tentative D call TRBD1 (6 bases). There are 13 residues in the CDR3. Germline V gives CDR1 GTSNPN, CDR2 SVGIG (reference sequence). Deletions cut 5 bases from V and 5 bases from J, with 12 bases between. The CDR3 region is CAWARGENEKLFF. CDR3 DNA sequence: TGTGCCTGGGCAAGGGGGGAAAATGAAAAACTGTTTTTT.

The chain joins TRBV27 to TRBJ2-7; D is uncertain. With 5 bases removed from V and 0 bases from J, the gap between germline ends came to 20 bases. The CDR3 is 17 residues long. CDR1 and CDR2 from the germline V gene are MNHEY and SMNVEV (reference sequence). Written as DNA, the CDR3 is TGTGCCAGCAGTCCCCCTGAACTGCTGGCAGGCTCCTACGAGCAGTACTTC. This translates into CASSPPELLAGSYEQYF.

This clone is a singleton in its sample. The V and J genes are TRBV11-2 and TRBJ2-1, with 8 bases that match TRBD2. Germline assignment: CDR1 SGHAT and CDR2 FQNNGV. The CDR3 is made up of 14 amino acids. V was pared by 2 bases and J by 15 bases, with 12 bases of the junction left unmatched. The CDR3 DNA is TGTGCCAGCAGCTTAAGTGATCGCTCTAGCGGGCCGTTCTTC. Translated, it gives CASSLSDRSSGPFF. Full variable domain (rest looked up from reference TRBV11-2 and TRBJ2-1): EAGVAQSPRYKIIEKRQSVAFWCNPISGHATLYWYQQILGQGPKLLIQFQNNGVVDDSQLPKDRFSAERLKGVDSTLKIQPAKLEDSAVYLCASSLSDRSSGPFFGPGTRLTVL.

The DNA of the CDR3 is TGTGCCAGTAGTATTCTCGGGACGAACTATGGCTACACCTTC. Translating gives CASSILGTNYGYTF. V gene TRBV19 combines with J gene TRBJ1-2; weak D call: TRBD1 (5 bases). The CDR3 is made up of 14 amino acids. V was clipped by 3 bases and J by 2 bases, with 10 bases between them. CDR1 is LNHDA and CDR2 is SQIVND in the germline V gene (reference sequence).

The genes are TRBV6-1 and TRBJ2-7; 9 bases agree with TRBD2. This CDR3 has 13 residues. Losses at the gene ends were 6 bases for V and 5 bases for J; bases not matched to a gene: 5. Per the germline V gene, CDR1 is MNHNS and CDR2 is SASEGT. In nucleotides, the CDR3 is TGTGCCAGCAGCTTAGCGGGAGTTAACGAGCAGTACTTC. Its translation: CASSLAGVNEQYF.

V usage is TRBV7-7 and J usage is TRBJ2-3; 7 nucleotides line up with TRBD1. J was trimmed by 2 bases and V by 5 bases; bases with no gene match: 4. This CDR3 contains 14 residues. Germline lookup yields CDR1 SSHAT and CDR2 FNYEAQ (reference sequence). The CDR3 region is CASSPTGLTDTQYF. In DNA, the CDR3 is TGTGCCAGCAGCCCGACAGGGCTCACAGATACGCAGTATTTT.

The chain uses TRBV10-3 and TRBJ2-1, with TRBD1 matching over 9 bases. The CDR3 is made up of 12 amino acids. Unmatched junction bases numbered 0, after V lost 6 bases and J lost 6 bases. Germline loops: CDR1 ENHRY, CDR2 SYGVKD. The CDR3 DNA reads TGTGCCATCAGGACAGGGGGCAATGAGCAGTTCTTC. The encoded protein is CAIRTGGNEQFF.

This clone was observed a few times. The V gene is TRBV29-1, the J gene TRBJ1-2, with D perhaps TRBD1 (6 bases). CDR1 is SQVTM, CDR2 ANQGSEA, per germline. The CDR3 runs to 12 residues. The ends were cut back, 1 base at V and 4 bases at J, with 7 bases in the middle. CDR3 in DNA: TGCAGCGTTGAAGGCAGGGGCTATGGCTACACCTTC. As protein: CSVEGRGYGYTF.

The count of this clone is one. At the DNA level, this CDR3 is encoded by other sequences in the same sample as well. Here the CDR3 DNA reads TGTGCCAGCAGTTTGAGGGAGGACACTGAAGCTTTCTTT. Translated, it gives CASSLREDTEAFF. The chain uses TRBV27 and TRBJ1-1; D unclear. Germline V gene lookup returns CDR1 MNHEY and CDR2 SMNVEV (reference sequence). The CDR3 loop spans 13 amino acids. V lost 3 bases, J lost 3 bases, and 8 bases lay in between.

The CDR3 sequence is CSVVVLVGVGELFF. The CDR3 region has the DNA TGCAGCGTTGTTGTTCTCGTTGGGGTAGGGGAGCTGTTTTTT. The chain joins TRBV29-1 to TRBJ2-2; no definite D call. CDR1 is SQVTM and CDR2 is ANQGSEA in the germline V gene. Deletions cut 4 bases from V and 8 bases from J, with 17 bases between. This CDR3 contains 14 residues.

The chain is built from TRBV9 and TRBJ1-1; a weak D match, TRBD1 (5 bases). The CDR3 sequence is 13 residues long. Germline CDR1 is SGDLS and CDR2 is YYNGEE. V was cut by 4 bases and J by 7 bases, with 14 bases left in between. CDR3 in DNA: TGTGCCAGCAGCTCCCGACAGTTCGGTGAAGCTTTCTTT. Its protein is CASSSRQFGEAFF.

This clone has only one observation. The V and J genes are TRBV6-6 and TRBJ1-2; D not resolved. The ends were cut back, 2 bases at V and 4 bases at J, with 11 bases in the middle. Per the germline V gene, CDR1 is MNHNY and CDR2 is SVGAGI (reference sequence). The length of the CDR3 is 14 residues. CDR3 sequence: CASSYKESFYGYTF. The CDR3 nucleotides are TGTGCCAGCAGTTACAAGGAAAGCTTCTATGGCTACACCTTC.

This chain uses TRBV30 with TRBJ2-1; D unclear. V shed 4 bases and J shed 0 bases, with 13 bases lying between them. The germline CDR1 and CDR2 sequences are GTSNPN and SVGIG (reference sequence). There are 15 residues in the CDR3. CDR3 DNA sequence: TGTGCCTGGACGGCCGGTCTCAGCTCCTACAATGAGCAGTTCTTC. Residues: CAWTAGLSSYNEQFF.

The chain carries TRBV7-9 and TRBJ1-5, with D perhaps matching TRBD1 (5 bases). V lost 5 bases to trimming and J lost 7 bases, with 12 bases between them. This CDR3 has 13 amino acids. Germline V gene lookup returns CDR1 SEHNR and CDR2 FQNEAQ (reference sequence). DNA for the CDR3: TGTGCCAGCAGCATAGACAGTTTCCAGCCCCAGCATTTT. Protein product: CASSIDSFQPQHF.

This chain links TRBV5-4 with TRBJ1-2, with D hard to call. Germline CDR1 and CDR2: SGHNT and YYREEE (reference sequence). The V and J ends lost 7 bases and 0 bases respectively, with 16 bases between them. This CDR3 is built from 15 residues. The CDR3 protein is CASSSATAANYGYTF. For the CDR3, the DNA is TGTGCCAGCTCCTCTGCCACGGCGGCTAACTATGGCTACACCTTC.

The chain couples TRBV6-1 to TRBJ2-1; 7 nucleotides agree with TRBD2. Germline V gene lookup returns CDR1 MNHNS and CDR2 SASEGT. Trimming took 8 bases from V and 5 from J; bases not matched to a gene: 12. The CDR3 is 15 residues long. The CDR3 protein is CASRSGGSGNNEQFF. In DNA form, the CDR3 reads TGTGCCAGCCGTAGTGGCGGGAGCGGCAACAATGAGCAGTTCTTC.

The chain is built from TRBV9 and TRBJ2-1; D gene ambiguous. The CDR3 loop spans 13 amino acids. Germline V gives CDR1 SGDLS, CDR2 YYNGEE. Trimming took 1 base from V and 6 from J, leaving 8 bases between them. CDR3 coding DNA: TGTGCCAGCAGCGTAAGGCCCGCCAATGAGCAGTTCTTC. It codes for CASSVRPANEQFF.

This clone appeared once. The V and J genes are TRBV7-9 and TRBJ1-1; D might be TRBD1 (5 bases). Per germline, CDR1 SEHNR and CDR2 FQNEAQ (reference sequence). V lost 5 bases and J lost 1, with 14 bases in between. The CDR3 spans 15 residues. This CDR3 reads CASSPVTVPNTEAFF. CDR3 coding DNA: TGTGCCAGCAGCCCTGTGACAGTCCCGAACACTGAAGCTTTCTTT.

The chain combines TRBV5-1 with TRBJ1-2, with D hard to call. V lost 3 bases and J lost 0, with 9 bases in between. CDR1 and CDR2 from the germline V gene are SGHRS and YFSETQ. This CDR3 spans 14 amino acids. The CDR3 protein is CASSWTDTNYGYTF. The DNA of the CDR3 is TGCGCCAGCAGCTGGACGGATACTAACTATGGCTACACCTTC.

Only one count was recorded for this clone. The V call is TRBV25-1, the J call TRBJ1-5; D remains ambiguous. This CDR3 is built from 14 residues. Between the trimmed V and J ends, which lost 1 base and 1 base, there was a span of 5 bases. The germline V gene encodes CDR1 MGHDK and CDR2 SYGVNS. The CDR3 bases are TGTGCCAGCAGTGAATCTGGAAGCAATCAGCCCCAGCATTTT. Protein sequence: CASSESGSNQPQHF.

The chain has TRBV20-1 and TRBJ2-3; D assignment may be TRBD1 or TRBD2 (5 bases each). The V gene lost 8 bases and the J gene lost 10 bases, with 10 bases spanning the gap. Germline V gives CDR1 DFQATT, CDR2 SNEGSKA (reference sequence). The CDR3 totals 9 residues. CDR3 DNA: TGCAGTCCTATGGGGGCGCAGTATTTT. Translation gives CSPMGAQYF.

The rearrangement uses TRBV28 and TRBJ2-5; no firm D call. Germline CDR1 and CDR2: MDHEN and SYDVKM. The germline V and J ends were trimmed by 2 bases and 8 bases, with 3 bases remaining between them. This CDR3 region has 10 residues. CDR3 sequence (DNA): TGTGCCAGCAGTTTAGAAACCCAGTACTTC. Translating it yields CASSLETQYF.

This clone was seen at least ten times. Other DNA sequences in this specimen translate into the identical CDR3. The rearrangement uses TRBV5-1 and TRBJ1-1, with 7 nucleotides matching TRBD1. This CDR3 contains 14 residues. Germline trimming cut 5 bases from V and 1 base from J; bases unmatched to any gene: 5. Per germline, CDR1 SGHRS and CDR2 YFSETQ. The CDR3 DNA reads as TGCGCCAGCAGGGCAGGGGACAGGAACACTGAAGCTTTCTTT. It is translated as CASRAGDRNTEAFF.

The V gene is TRBV10-1, the J gene TRBJ2-7; TRBD1 agrees at 11 bases. The CDR3 length is 14 residues. After removal of 3 bases from V and 4 bases from J, the junction contained 2 bases not matched to a gene. CDR1 and CDR2 (germline): WNHNN, SYGVQD (reference sequence). The CDR3 DNA reads TGCGCCAGCAGTGACGGGACAGGGGGTTACGAGCAGTACTTC. This encodes CASSDGTGGYEQYF.

The table lists this clone with a count of one. At one end, the junction sequence differs from germline, possibly due to a read error. The V call is TRBV28, the J call TRBJ2-7, with D tentatively TRBD1 or TRBD2 (5 bases each). The CDR3 loop spans 16 amino acids. CDR1 and CDR2 (germline): MDHEN, SYDVKM. CDR3 amino acids: CASSETRGSLSSEQYF. CDR3 bases: TGTGCCAGCAGCGAGACGAGGGGCTCGCTTTCCTCCGAGCAGTACTTC.

The gene calls are TRBV25-1 and TRBJ2-7; TRBD2 matches at 9 bases. The CDR3 is 16 amino acids. Germline V gene data show CDR1 as MGHDK and CDR2 as SYGVNS. The trim removed 4 bases at V and 3 bases at J, leaving 10 bases unmatched. CDR3 sequence reads: CASSAPTTSGGYEQYF. The CDR3 bases are TGTGCCAGCAGTGCTCCCACGACTAGCGGAGGCTACGAGCAGTACTTC.